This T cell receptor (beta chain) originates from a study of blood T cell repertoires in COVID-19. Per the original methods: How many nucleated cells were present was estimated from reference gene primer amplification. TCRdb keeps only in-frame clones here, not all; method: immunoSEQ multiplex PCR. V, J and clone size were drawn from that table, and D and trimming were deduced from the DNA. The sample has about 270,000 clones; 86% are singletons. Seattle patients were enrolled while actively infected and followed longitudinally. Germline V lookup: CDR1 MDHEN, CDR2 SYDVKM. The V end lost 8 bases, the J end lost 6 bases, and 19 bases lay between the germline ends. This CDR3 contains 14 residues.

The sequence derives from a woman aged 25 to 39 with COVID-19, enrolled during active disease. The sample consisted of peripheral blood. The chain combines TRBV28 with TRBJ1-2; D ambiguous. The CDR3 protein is CASFAFPRANGYTF. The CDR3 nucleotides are TGTGCCAGCTTCGCATTCCCGAGGGCAAATGGCTACACCTTC.